The 15 T cell receptor beta chains in this list originate from one sample, sequenced in a study of blood T cell repertoires in COVID-19. Repertoires were generated with immunoSEQ multiplex PCR, while TCRdb's copy carries only in-frame clones and drops some. The sample lists about 160,000 clones, approximately 80% occurring once. The sample taken for sequencing was PBMCs or T cells enriched from blood (not recorded which). All receptors come from a middle-aged man who had recovered from COVID-19.

In its sample, this clone was seen once. The chain recombines TRBV10-3 with TRBJ2-3; possible D gene TRBD1, 5 bases. V lost 4 bases to trimming and J lost 14 bases, with 16 bases between them. From germline, CDR1 is ENHRY and CDR2 SYGVKD. This CDR3 has 12 amino acids. DNA of the CDR3: TGTGCCATCAGTGGAGTCGAGACAGTTCCGTATTTT. Protein product: CAISGVETVPYF.

This clone appeared a few times. CDR3 amino acids: CASSTSGKAREEKLFF. CDR3 in DNA: TGTGCCAGTAGTACCTCCGGAAAGGCTCGGGAGGAAAAACTGTTTTTT. The chain is built from TRBV19 and TRBJ1-4, with D uncertain. The V end lost 4 bases, the J end lost 8 bases, and 20 bases lay between the germline ends. CDR1 and CDR2 from the germline V gene are LNHDA and SQIVND (reference sequence). The CDR3 loop spans 16 amino acids. The full variable domain, rest sourced from reference TRBV19 and TRBJ1-4, is DGGITQSPKYLFRKEGQNVTLSCEQNLNHDAMYWYRQDPGQGLRLIYYSQIVNDFQKGDIAEGYSVSREKKESFPLTVTSAQKNPTAFYLCASSTSGKAREEKLFFGSGTQLSVL.

This clone showed up just a few times. The chain employs TRBV7-6 and TRBJ1-3; perhaps TRBD1 as D (6 bases). The V gene lost 8 bases and the J gene lost 6 bases, with 20 bases spanning the gap. CDR1 is SGHVS, CDR2 FNYEAQ, per germline. There are 15 residues in the CDR3. The CDR3: CASLTKSGGLNTIYF. The CDR3 DNA sequence: TGTGCCAGCCTTACAAAGTCGGGGGGGCTAAACACCATATATTTT.

The CDR3 is CASSLAAGGTQPQHF. As DNA, the CDR3 is TGTGCCAGCAGCTTAGCAGCAGGGGGCACTCAGCCCCAGCATTTT. The V and J genes are TRBV7-2 and TRBJ1-5, with 8 bases fitting TRBD1. Germline V gene sequence: CDR1 SGHTA, CDR2 FQGNSA. This CDR3 region has 15 residues. V was pared by 0 bases and J by 6 bases, with 4 bases of the junction left unmatched.

The chain couples TRBV24-1 to TRBJ1-2; D unresolved. Germline CDR1 and CDR2: KGHDR and SFDVKD. V was clipped by 4 bases and J by 8 bases, with 4 bases between them. This CDR3 is built from 10 residues. The CDR3 sequence: CATSESGYTF. CDR3 coding DNA: TGTGCCACCAGTGAGAGCGGCTACACCTTC.

V gene TRBV9 combines with J gene TRBJ1-5; no clear D gene. Germline V gives CDR1 SGDLS, CDR2 YYNGEE. This CDR3 contains 15 residues. Between the trimmed V and J ends, which lost 0 bases and 4 bases, there was a span of 11 bases. CDR3 sequence (DNA): TGTGCCAGCAGCGTAGACGGGGTAGGAAATCAGCCCCAGCATTTT. This encodes CASSVDGVGNQPQHF.

The rearrangement links TRBV12-3 or TRBV12-4 to TRBJ1-3, with D possibly matching TRBD1 (5 bases). V was clipped by 6 bases and J by 5 bases, with 11 bases between them. This CDR3 comprises 13 residues. CDR3 residues: CASRPGNRNTIYF. In DNA form, the CDR3 reads TGTGCCAGCAGACCAGGGAACCGAAACACCATATATTTT.

The chain couples TRBV6-6 to TRBJ1-1; D uncertain. This CDR3 spans 13 amino acids. V was pared by 0 bases and J by 1 base, with 3 bases between. Germline CDR1 MNHNY, CDR2 SVGAGI (reference sequence). Written as DNA, the CDR3 is TGTGCCAGCAGTTACTCACAGAACACTGAAGCTTTCTTT. It codes for CASSYSQNTEAFF.

The chain recombines TRBV5-1 with TRBJ1-2; D is unclear. Germline CDR1 reads SGHRS; CDR2 reads YFSETQ. This CDR3 has 15 amino acids. Trimming removed 1 base at V and 10 bases at J, with 20 bases between. This CDR3 is CASSLSPSRSDYYTF. The CDR3 bases are TGCGCCAGCAGCTTGTCCCCCAGCAGGTCCGACTACTACACCTTC.

The chain joins TRBV19 to TRBJ1-1, with D maybe TRBD1 (6 bases). The CDR3 is 11 residues long. CDR1 is LNHDA and CDR2 is SQIVND in the germline V gene (reference sequence). V gave up 7 bases and J gave up 5 bases, with 8 bases separating them. The CDR3 sequence is CASTRGTEAFF. The CDR3 DNA reads TGTGCCAGTACGAGGGGGACTGAAGCTTTCTTT.

V usage is TRBV6-6 and J usage is TRBJ1-5, with 8 bases identical to TRBD1. This CDR3 region has 14 residues. Germline values: CDR1 MNHNY, CDR2 SVGAGI (reference sequence). The junction had 12 bases not matched to a gene; V was cut back by 6 bases and J by 11 bases. The CDR3 region has the DNA TGTGCCAGCAGACCCAGGGGGCGGGTATCGGCCCAGCATTTT. Protein sequence: CASRPRGRVSAQHF.

V is TRBV3-1 (or the pseudogene TRBV3-2) and J is TRBJ2-2; no reliable D call. Germline lookup yields CDR1 LGHDT and CDR2 YNNKEL (reference sequence). This CDR3 has 14 amino acids. Trimming removed 2 bases from V and 5 bases from J, with 9 bases in between. CDR3 amino acids: CASSQRARTGELFF. The DNA of the CDR3 is TGTGCCAGCAGCCAAAGAGCCCGGACCGGGGAGCTGTTTTTT.

Remarks on this clone: This is likely a read error, given that the CDR3 carries no conserved phenylalanine or tryptophan at its end. The limits of the CDR3 on the DNA are not certain, so only TCRdb's listed CDR3 is given. V is TRBV14 and J is TRBJ1-1; TRBD1, the D gene given by the table, was not confirmed from the DNA. The CDR3 contains 14 residues when both ends are counted. Germline CDR1 and CDR2: SGHDN and FVKESK. Here the CDR3 reads CASSQDSTGRIDSI.

The chain employs TRBV6-5 and TRBJ2-1; D is unclear. Trimming left V 6 bases short and J 4 bases short, with 4 bases between. The germline V gene has CDR1 MNHEY and CDR2 SVGAGI. This CDR3 comprises 11 residues. CDR3 coding DNA: TGTGCCAGCAGCCAGTACAATGAGCAGTTCTTC. Translation gives CASSQYNEQFF.

This chain links TRBV27 with TRBJ2-1, with D possibly TRBD1 on 6 matching bases. This CDR3 has 13 residues. Germline CDR1 is MNHEY and CDR2 is SMNVEV (reference sequence). With 6 bases removed from V and 1 base from J, the gap between germline ends came to 7 bases. CDR3 region: CASSRGSYNEQFF. The CDR3 nucleotides are TGTGCCAGCAGCAGGGGTTCCTACAATGAGCAGTTCTTC.